The rows below give T cell receptor beta chains drawn from one sample of a study of cytomegalovirus exposure and HLA in healthy donors. Generated by immunoSEQ multiplex PCR, the TCRdb table keeps only in-frame clones and is missing some. Among fewer than 55,000 clones listed, roughly 92% were seen once. The sequenced sample consisted of PBMCs. These receptors all stem from a man between 18 and 35 years old in good health and CMV-seronegative. Each CDR3 is given with its conserved first and last residue. The D gene is left open where the match is weak. Clone size, where shown, is once, few, many, or a class for clones that have expanded.

j_call v_call d_call clone_size cdr3_aa cdr3_nt
TRBJ2-6 TRBV10-3 TRBD1 once CAISSTGAGANVLTF TGTGCCATCAGTTCCACAGGGGCTGGGGCCAACGTCCTGACTTTC
TRBJ2-3 TRBV5-1 TRBD1 - CASSLGDSLDTQYF TGCGCCAGCAGCTTGGGGGACAGTTTAGATACGCAGTATTTT
TRBJ2-5 TRBV10-1 - once CASSDVLSGETQYF TGCGCCAGCAGTGACGTTTTGTCGGGGGAGACCCAGTACTTC
TRBJ2-3 TRBV9 - - CASSVVGSHTQYF TGTGCCAGCAGCGTAGTGGGTAGCCATACGCAGTATTTT
TRBJ2-7 TRBV2 - - CASSERGVGYF TGTGCCAGCAGTGAACGTGGAGTCGGGTACTTC
TRBJ2-7 TRBV28 TRBD1 - CASSSNGQGVSEQYF TGTGCCAGCAGTTCCAACGGACAGGGGGTATCCGAGCAGTACTTC
TRBJ2-7 TRBV11-2 - - CASRHYRSPPYEQYF TGTGCCAGCAGACATTACAGGAGCCCCCCCTACGAGCAGTACTTC
TRBJ1-1 TRBV28 - - CASSGGKRNTEAFF TGTGCCAGCAGTGGGGGCAAACGGAACACTGAAGCTTTCTTT
TRBJ2-7 TRBV5-4 TRBD1 - CASSMVGTGAGEQYF TGTGCCAGCAGCATGGTAGGTACAGGGGCGGGCGAGCAGTACTTC
TRBJ1-3 TRBV7-8 TRBD1 - CASSTGQGSTRNTIYF TGTGCCAGCAGCACGGGACAGGGCAGTACCAGAAACACCATATATTTT
TRBJ2-4 TRBV28 TRBD1 - CASSPRGPGDIQYF TGTGCCAGCAGCCCCAGGGGGCCTGGGGACATTCAGTACTTC
TRBJ2-7 TRBV28 TRBD2 - CASLLPGGSYEQYF TGTGCCAGCCTTCTTCCGGGGGGCTCCTACGAGCAGTACTTC
TRBJ2-7 TRBV5-5 TRBD2 - CASGGDPYEQYF TGTGCCAGCGGGGGGGACCCTTACGAGCAGTACTTC
TRBJ1-1 TRBV1 - - CTSSREAGGDTEAFF TGCACCAGCAGCCGGGAGGCCGGGGGAGACACTGAAGCTTTCTTT
TRBJ2-4 TRBV11-2 TRBD1 - CASSSRDRIHIQYF TGTGCCAGCAGTTCGAGGGACAGGATTCACATTCAGTACTTC
TRBJ2-7 TRBV7-2 - - CASSPGQLEQYF TGTGCCAGCAGCCCAGGACAGCTTGAGCAGTACTTC
TRBJ2-5 TRBV11-2 - once CASSLEAALRETQYF TGTGCCAGCAGCTTAGAGGCGGCCCTGCGAGAGACCCAGTACTTC
TRBJ2-3 TRBV5-1 TRBD2 - CASSPGTSGTGTDTQYF TGCGCCAGCAGCCCGGGGACTAGCGGGACGGGCACAGATACGCAGTATTTT
TRBJ2-7 TRBV27 - - CASSFRDEYEQYF TGTGCCAGCAGTTTCAGGGATGAGTACGAGCAGTACTTC
TRBJ2-5 TRBV18 TRBD2 - CASSPYRASGRSETQYF TGTGCCAGCTCACCATACCGGGCTAGCGGGAGATCAGAGACCCAGTACTTC
TRBJ1-5 TRBV28 TRBD1 - CASSPGTGYQPQHF TGTGCCAGCAGTCCTGGGACAGGGTATCAGCCCCAGCATTTT
TRBJ1-4 TRBV28 TRBD1 - CASSSTQRGTVNEKLFF TGTGCCAGCAGTTCAACCCAGAGGGGGACAGTAAATGAAAAACTGTTTTTT
TRBJ2-2 TRBV10-2 TRBD2 once CASSVTGGTTGELFF TGCGCCAGCAGTGTTACGGGAGGGACAACCGGGGAGCTGTTTTTT
TRBJ2-7 TRBV28 TRBD2 - CASSLSLGAGGSYEQYF TGTGCCAGCAGTTTATCCCTTGGGGCGGGGGGCTCCTACGAGCAGTACTTC
TRBJ1-1 TRBV6-8 - - CASSYEWGVGRNTEAFF TGTGCCAGCAGTTACGAATGGGGAGTAGGTAGGAACACTGAAGCTTTCTTT
TRBJ2-1 TRBV6-5 TRBD2 - CASSYGVAGGNEQFF TGTGCCAGCAGTTACGGTGTAGCGGGAGGGAATGAGCAGTTCTTC